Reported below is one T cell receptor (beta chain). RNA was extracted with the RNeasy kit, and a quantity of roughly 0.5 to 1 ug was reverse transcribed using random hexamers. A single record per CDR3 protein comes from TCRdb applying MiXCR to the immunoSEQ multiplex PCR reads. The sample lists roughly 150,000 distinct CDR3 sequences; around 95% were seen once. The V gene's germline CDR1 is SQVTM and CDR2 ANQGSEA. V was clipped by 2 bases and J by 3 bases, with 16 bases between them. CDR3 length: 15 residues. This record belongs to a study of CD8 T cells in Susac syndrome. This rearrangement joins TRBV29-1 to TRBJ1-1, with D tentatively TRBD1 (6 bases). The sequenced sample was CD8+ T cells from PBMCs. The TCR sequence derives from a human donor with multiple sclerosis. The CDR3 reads CSVESWRGAHTEAFF. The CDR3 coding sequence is TGCAGCGTTGAATCGTGGAGGGGGGCGCACACTGAAGCTTTCTTT.